Below, 3 T cell receptor beta chains from the same sample are listed, as sequenced in a study of cytomegalovirus exposure and HLA in healthy donors. In the PCR, 60 Vbeta and 13 Jbeta primers were used. Libraries were prepared by immunoSEQ multiplex PCR; TCRdb keeps only in-frame clonotypes and omits some of them. The table lists fewer than 60,000 clones, around 50% of them singletons. Input material: PBMCs. The source is a human donor in good health.

This chain uses TRBV27 with TRBJ1-5; D is ambiguous. The CDR3 loop spans 15 amino acids. V was cut by 5 bases and J by 4 bases, with 15 bases left in between. Germline V lookup: CDR1 MNHEY, CDR2 SMNVEV (reference sequence). In DNA, the CDR3 is TGTGCCAGCAGTCCACGTCGAGGCAGAAATCAGCCCCAGCATTTT. Protein sequence: CASSPRRGRNQPQHF.

This clone was counted a few times. V usage is TRBV19 and J usage is TRBJ1-4; 7 bases match TRBD1. The CDR3 totals 16 residues. Germline V gene data show CDR1 as LNHDA and CDR2 as SQIVND (reference sequence). The V and J ends lost 6 bases and 7 bases, in that order; junction bases with no gene match: 14. The CDR3 sequence: CASRAFETGKSEKLFF. As DNA, the CDR3 is TGTGCCAGTAGGGCATTTGAGACAGGGAAGAGTGAAAAACTGTTTTTT.

This clone was counted a few times. This chain joins TRBV19 and TRBJ1-1; TRBD1 matches at 10 bases. The V segment lost 5 bases and the J segment 0 bases; nucleotides outside the gene matches: 9. Germline-derived CDR1 and CDR2 are LNHDA and SQIVND (reference sequence). CDR3 size: 17 residues. The CDR3 protein is CASSPRDRGRVNTEAFF. The CDR3 DNA follows: TGTGCCAGTAGTCCCCGGGACAGGGGAAGGGTGAACACTGAAGCTTTCTTT.